These T cell receptor beta chains were read from a single sample in a study of identical twins. TCRdb redid the calling of the 5' RACE reads with MiXCR, one entry per CDR3 protein. Among around 1.7 million distinct CDR3 sequences listed, around 29% were seen once. The specimen sequenced was cord blood. The source of these receptors is a newborn girl in good health. The CDR3 runs from the conserved cysteine through the conserved F or W. Fields, in order: D gene, V gene, J gene, clone size, CDR3 protein, CDR3 DNA. A D gene is named only where the DNA matches it firmly. Only some rows state a clone size, as once, few, many or a class for expanded clones.

D: TRBD2; V: TRBV7-9; J: TRBJ2-3; size: few; CDR3: CASSLSGVHTDTQYF; DNA: TGTGCCAGCAGCTTAAGCGGGGTACACACAGATACGCAGTATTTT
D: .; V: TRBV12-3/TRBV12-4; J: TRBJ2-5; size: .; CDR3: CASSWTQQETQYF; DNA: TGCGCCAGCAGCTGGACCCAACAAGAGACCCAGTACTTC
D: TRBD2; V: TRBV11-2; J: TRBJ2-1; size: .; CDR3: CASSFSAGGPGNEQFF; DNA: TGTGCCAGCAGCTTCAGTGCGGGAGGGCCTGGCAATGAGCAGTTCTTC
D: TRBD2; V: TRBV4-2; J: TRBJ2-7; size: .; CDR3: CASSQDALTSVAYEQYF; DNA: TGTGCCAGCAGCCAAGATGCCTTAACTAGCGTGGCCTACGAGCAGTACTTC
D: .; V: TRBV18; J: TRBJ2-3; size: .; CDR3: CASSPLGGHLTDTQYF; DNA: TGTGCCAGCTCACCACTAGGGGGACACCTCACAGATACGCAGTATTTT
D: TRBD1; V: TRBV18; J: TRBJ1-4; size: few; CDR3: CASCNPGQGNEKLFF; DNA: TGTGCCAGCTGCAACCCGGGACAGGGGAATGAAAAACTGTTTTTT
D: .; V: TRBV20-1; J: TRBJ2-7; size: few; CDR3: CSARRWGPYEQYF; DNA: TGCAGTGCTAGAAGGTGGGGGCCCTACGAGCAGTACTTC
D: .; V: TRBV3-1; J: TRBJ2-3; size: .; CDR3: CASSRGAADTQYF; DNA: TGTGCCAGCAGTCGAGGGGCGGCAGATACGCAGTATTTT
D: .; V: TRBV4-3; J: TRBJ1-6; size: .; CDR3: CASSQDPFRQAYNSPLHF; DNA: TGCGCCAGCAGCCAAGATCCTTTTCGACAGGCTTATAATTCACCCCTCCACTTT
D: .; V: TRBV12-3/TRBV12-4; J: TRBJ2-6; size: few; CDR3: CANNGPGANVLTF; DNA: TGTGCCAATAATGGGCCTGGGGCCAACGTCCTGACTTTC
D: TRBD1; V: TRBV2; J: TRBJ2-4; size: .; CDR3: CASSDVGGQKTRYF; DNA: TGTGCCAGCAGTGACGTAGGGGGCCAGAAGACCCGGTACTTC
D: .; V: TRBV5-1; J: TRBJ2-1; size: .; CDR3: CASSLGPGLSFPNEQFF; DNA: TGCGCCAGCAGCTTGGGCCCCGGACTTTCGTTTCCCAATGAGCAGTTCTTC
D: .; V: TRBV11-1; J: TRBJ2-7; size: .; CDR3: CASSLIQGGSYEQYF; DNA: TGTGCCAGCAGCTTAATTCAGGGAGGCTCCTACGAGCAGTACTTC
D: TRBD1; V: TRBV28; J: TRBJ1-6; size: .; CDR3: CASTGGNSPLHF; DNA: TGTGCCAGCACAGGGGGCAATTCACCCCTCCACTTT
D: .; V: TRBV30; J: TRBJ1-2; size: .; CDR3: CACTEHRRVGYTF; DNA: TGTGCCTGTACTGAGCATAGACGGGTTGGCTACACCTTC
D: .; V: TRBV2; J: TRBJ2-7; size: many; CDR3: CASKDTWGISTYEQYF; DNA: TGTGCCAGCAAAGACACGTGGGGTATAAGTACTTACGAGCAGTACTTC
D: TRBD2; V: TRBV18; J: TRBJ2-1; size: .; CDR3: CASSLPTSGEFF; DNA: TGTGCCAGCTCACTTCCAACTAGCGGGGAGTTCTTC
D: TRBD2; V: TRBV3-1; J: TRBJ2-3; size: few; CDR3: CASMTGTSGPDTQYF; DNA: TGTGCCAGCATGACCGGGACTAGCGGGCCAGATACGCAGTATTTT
D: .; V: TRBV24-1; J: TRBJ1-5; size: few; CDR3: CATSARGSNQPQHF; DNA: TGTGCCACCAGTGCACGGGGGAGCAATCAGCCCCAGCATTTT
D: TRBD1; V: TRBV20-1; J: TRBJ2-1; size: .; CDR3: CSARGGGTGYNEQFF; DNA: TGCAGTGCTAGAGGTGGCGGGACAGGCTACAATGAGCAGTTCTTC
D: TRBD1; V: TRBV28; J: TRBJ1-2; size: few; CDR3: CASWGWPYRGHNYGYTF; DNA: TGTGCCAGCTGGGGTTGGCCGTACAGGGGCCACAACTATGGCTACACCTTC
D: .; V: TRBV12-3/TRBV12-4; J: TRBJ1-6; size: .; CDR3: CASSLGSGNSPPHF; DNA: TGTGCCAGCAGTTTAGGGTCGGGGAATTCACCCCCCCACTTT
D: TRBD2; V: TRBV19; J: TRBJ2-1; size: few; CDR3: CASSPVTSGGNEQFF; DNA: TGTGCCAGTAGCCCGGTGACTAGCGGGGGGAATGAGCAGTTCTTC
D: TRBD2; V: TRBV24-1; J: TRBJ2-7; size: .; CDR3: CATSSASGSYEQYF; DNA: TGTGCCACCAGTTCGGCTAGCGGCTCCTACGAGCAGTACTTC
D: .; V: TRBV18; J: TRBJ1-6; size: .; CDR3: CASSTGTSDNSPLHF; DNA: TGTGCCAGCTCAACCGGGACATCGGATAATTCACCCCTCCACTTT
D: .; V: TRBV5-4; J: TRBJ2-3; size: few; CDR3: CASSLPRGGTDTQYF; DNA: TGTGCCAGCAGCCTCCCCAGGGGCGGCACAGATACGCAGTATTTT
D: TRBD1; V: TRBV5-1; J: TRBJ1-5; size: .; CDR3: CASSYRDRDNQPQHF; DNA: TGCGCCAGCAGCTACCGGGACAGGGACAATCAGCCCCAGCATTTT
D: TRBD1; V: TRBV27; J: TRBJ2-1; size: .; CDR3: CASSSPGQGNNEQFF; DNA: TGTGCCAGCAGTTCACCGGGACAGGGAAACAATGAGCAGTTCTTC
D: TRBD1; V: TRBV20-1; J: TRBJ2-2; size: many; CDR3: CSARDRANTGELFF; DNA: TGCAGCGCCCGGGACAGGGCGAACACCGGGGAGCTGTTTTTT
D: .; V: TRBV11-2; J: TRBJ1-1; size: .; CDR3: CASSSRVGGEAFF; DNA: TGTGCCAGCAGCTCCAGGGTCGGGGGTGAAGCTTTCTTT
D: .; V: TRBV9; J: TRBJ1-1; size: .; CDR3: CASSVVVGMNTEAFF; DNA: TGTGCCAGCAGCGTAGTGGTGGGGATGAACACTGAAGCTTTCTTT
D: .; V: TRBV3-1; J: TRBJ2-5; size: few; CDR3: CASSQATVSRETQYF; DNA: TGTGCCAGCAGCCAAGCTACTGTTAGCAGAGAGACCCAGTACTTC
D: .; V: TRBV6-6; J: TRBJ2-5; size: few; CDR3: CASSCGQYQETQYF; DNA: TGTGCCAGCAGTTGCGGGCAGTACCAAGAGACCCAGTACTTC
D: .; V: TRBV20-1; J: TRBJ1-4; size: few; CDR3: CSARGRGFATNEKLFF; DNA: TGCAGTGCTAGGGGTCGGGGTTTTGCAACTAATGAAAAACTGTTTTTT
D: .; V: TRBV2; J: TRBJ1-6; size: few; CDR3: CARGPPNSPLHF; DNA: TGTGCCAGGGGACCGCCGAATTCACCCCTCCACTTT
D: .; V: TRBV7-6; J: TRBJ2-3; size: few; CDR3: CASSFSGPPLNTQYF; DNA: TGTGCCAGCAGCTTCAGCGGGCCACCCCTCAATACGCAGTATTTT
D: TRBD2; V: TRBV3-1; J: TRBJ2-5; size: many; CDR3: CASSSRRLAGRETQYF; DNA: TGTGCCAGCAGCTCTCGTAGACTAGCTGGTCGAGAGACCCAGTACTTC
D: .; V: TRBV6-1; J: TRBJ2-1; size: .; CDR3: CASSLHHGQSSYNEQFF; DNA: TGTGCCAGCAGTCTCCACCACGGACAGAGCTCCTACAATGAGCAGTTCTTC
D: .; V: TRBV10-3; J: TRBJ2-2; size: few; CDR3: CAISGHTTGELFF; DNA: TGTGCCATCAGTGGACATACCACCGGGGAGCTGTTTTTT
D: TRBD2; V: TRBV29-1; J: TRBJ2-5; size: few; CDR3: CSVLSGGAIQETQYF; DNA: TGCAGCGTTCTGAGCGGGGGGGCCATTCAGGAGACCCAGTACTTC
D: TRBD2; V: TRBV20-1; J: TRBJ2-5; size: .; CDR3: CSARLGGPTETQYF; DNA: TGCAGTGCTAGACTGGGAGGGCCAACAGAGACCCAGTACTTC
D: .; V: TRBV20-1; J: TRBJ1-6; size: few; CDR3: CSASDLGRNSPLHF; DNA: TGCAGTGCTAGCGACCTCGGCAGGAATTCACCCCTCCACTTT
D: .; V: TRBV12-3/TRBV12-4; J: TRBJ2-3; size: .; CDR3: CASSLTSPEGTQYF; DNA: TGTGCCAGCAGTTTAACTTCGCCTGAAGGTACGCAGTATTTT
D: .; V: TRBV6-6; J: TRBJ1-5; size: .; CDR3: CASHDRDSNQPQHF; DNA: TGTGCCAGCCACGACCGGGACAGCAATCAGCCCCAGCATTTT
D: .; V: TRBV20-1; J: TRBJ2-1; size: once; CDR3: CSAKGLAELYNEQFF; DNA: TGCAGTGCGAAAGGTTTAGCGGAGCTCTACAATGAGCAGTTCTTC
D: .; V: TRBV11-2; J: TRBJ1-1; size: few; CDR3: CASSLGAWGTEAFF; DNA: TGTGCCAGCAGCTTAGGGGCCTGGGGCACTGAAGCTTTCTTT
D: TRBD2; V: TRBV3-1; J: TRBJ2-5; size: .; CDR3: CASSQFPGGGETQYF; DNA: TGTGCCAGCAGCCAGTTTCCGGGAGGTGGGGAGACCCAGTACTTC
D: .; V: TRBV5-1; J: TRBJ1-2; size: many; CDR3: CASSLDKGRYGYTF; DNA: TGCGCCAGCAGCTTGGATAAGGGTCGCTATGGCTACACCTTC
D: .; V: TRBV27; J: TRBJ2-7; size: few; CDR3: CASSLNLGEQYF; DNA: TGTGCCAGCAGTTTAAACTTAGGCGAGCAGTACTTC
D: .; V: TRBV20-1; J: TRBJ2-4; size: .; CDR3: CSASMAFQNNEQYF; DNA: TGCAGTGCTAGTATGGCTTTCCAAAACAATGAGCAGTACTTC